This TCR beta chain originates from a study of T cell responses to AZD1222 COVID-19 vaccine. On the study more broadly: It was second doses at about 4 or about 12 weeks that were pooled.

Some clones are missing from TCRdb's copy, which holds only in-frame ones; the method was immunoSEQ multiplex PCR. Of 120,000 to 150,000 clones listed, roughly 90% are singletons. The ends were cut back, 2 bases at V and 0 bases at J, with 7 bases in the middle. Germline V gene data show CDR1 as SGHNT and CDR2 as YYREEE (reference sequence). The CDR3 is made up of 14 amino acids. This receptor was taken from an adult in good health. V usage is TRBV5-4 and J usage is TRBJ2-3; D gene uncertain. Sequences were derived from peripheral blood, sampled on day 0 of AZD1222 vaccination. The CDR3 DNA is TGTGCCAGCAGCTTCCCCGGAAGCACAGATACGCAGTATTTT. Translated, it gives CASSFPGSTDTQYF. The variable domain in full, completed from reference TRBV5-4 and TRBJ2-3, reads ETGVTQSPTHLIKTRGQQVTLRCSSQSGHNTVSWYQQALGQGPQFIFQYYREEENGRGNFPPRFSGLQFPNYSSELNVNALELDDSALYLCASSFPGSTDTQYFGPGTRLTVL.